This T cell receptor beta chain appears in the sequencing data of a study of radiotherapy plus CTLA-4 blockade in lung cancer. Study-wide points: Expansion of tumor-derived TCR clones was observed in blood after radiotherapy plus ipilimumab.

The CDR3 spans 13 residues. With 5 bases clipped from V and 2 bases from J, the junction kept 3 bases outside the gene matches. The germline CDR1 and CDR2 sequences are GTSNPN and SVGIG (reference sequence). Chemo-refractory metastatic non-small-cell lung cancer patients received focal radiation with ipilimumab CTLA-4 blockade. The method was immunoSEQ multiplex PCR; TCRdb's version includes in-frame clones alone and lacks a portion of them. Here the sample spans 50,000 or so clones, roughly 90% being singletons. As for this clone: What it recognizes is unknown.

The rearrangement links TRBV30 to TRBJ2-7, with 10 bases lining up with TRBD1. The starting material was peripheral blood, obtained from a patient treated with radiotherapy plus ipilimumab. The origin of this receptor is a human donor with non-small cell lung cancer whose response to radiotherapy plus ipilimumab could not be evaluated. The CDR3 DNA is TGTGCCTGGGCAGACAGGGGGCCCTACGAGCAGTACTTC. It yields the protein CAWADRGPYEQYF. The variable domain in full, with the rest retrieved from reference TRBV30 and TRBJ2-7, is SQTIHQWPATLVQPVGSPLSLECTVEGTSNPNLYWYRQAAGRGLQLLFYSVGIGQISSEVPQNLSASRPQDRQFILSSKKLLLSDSGFYLCAWADRGPYEQYFGPGTRLTVT.